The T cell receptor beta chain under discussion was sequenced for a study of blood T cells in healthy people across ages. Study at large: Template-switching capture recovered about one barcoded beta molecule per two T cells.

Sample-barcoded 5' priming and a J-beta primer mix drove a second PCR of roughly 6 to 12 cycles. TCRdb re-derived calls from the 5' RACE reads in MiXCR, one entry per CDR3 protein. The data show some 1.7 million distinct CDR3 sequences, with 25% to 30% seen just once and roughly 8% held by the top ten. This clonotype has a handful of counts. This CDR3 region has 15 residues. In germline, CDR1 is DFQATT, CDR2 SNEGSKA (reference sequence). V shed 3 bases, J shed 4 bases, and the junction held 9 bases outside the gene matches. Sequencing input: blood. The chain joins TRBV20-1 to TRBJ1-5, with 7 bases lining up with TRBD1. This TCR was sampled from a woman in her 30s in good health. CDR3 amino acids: CSASGGTGDNQPQHF. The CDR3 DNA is TGCAGTGCTAGTGGCGGAACAGGGGATAATCAGCCCCAGCATTTT.